Listed below are T cell receptor delta chains from one sample, sequenced in a study of γδ T cells in repeated Plasmodium falciparum infection. TCRdb re-identified clones in the multiplex PCR reads via CATT. The table includes 40,000 to 55,000 delta-chain clones, roughly 2% detected once. The sequencing input was gamma-delta T cells from blood. The receptors stem from a pool of human donors (malaria-infected and uninfected, not separated). Each CDR3 is given with its conserved first and last residue. Each record gives: D gene, clone size, J gene, V gene, CDR3 protein, CDR3 DNA. D genes are given only for firm matches. Where a row states a size, it is once, few, many or the class of an expanded clone; other rows omit it.

D: TRDD3
size: many
J: TRDJ3
V: TRDV1
CDR3: CALGESLHLGIRWDTRQMFF
DNA: TGTGCTCTTGGGGAATCGCTCCATCTGGGGATACGGTGGGACACCCGACAGATGTTTTTC

D: TRDD3
size: many
J: TRDJ1
V: TRDV1
CDR3: CALGEQGLAILGDKCYTDKLIF
DNA: TGTGCTCTTGGGGAACAAGGCCTAGCGATACTGGGGGATAAATGTTACACCGATAAACTCATCTTT

D: TRDD3
size: medium-sized
J: TRDJ1
V: TRDV2
CDR3: CACDTVEGIRDKLIF
DNA: TGTGCCTGTGACACCGTGGAGGGGATACGGGATAAACTCATCTTT

D: TRDD3
size: many
J: TRDJ1
V: TRAV38-2/DV8
CDR3: CAYRSGNPLHWGNLTYPKYTDKLIF
DNA: TGTGCTTATAGGAGCGGGAATCCTCTACATTGGGGGAATCTAACGTACCCCAAGTACACCGATAAACTCATCTTT

D: TRDD3
size: many
J: TRDJ1
V: TRDV1
CDR3: CALGGPNHPILGGYSSFYTDKLIF
DNA: TGTGCTCTTGGGGGACCTAATCATCCTATTCTCGGGGGATACTCTTCTTTCTACACCGATAAACTCATCTTT

D: TRDD2
size: many
J: TRDJ1
V: TRDV1
CDR3: CALGSSYVYWFPYTDKLIF
DNA: TGTGCTCTTGGGTCTTCCTACGTCTACTGGTTCCCGTACACCGATAAACTCATCTTT

D: NA
size: medium-sized
J: TRDJ1
V: TRDV1
CDR3: CALGEPDTDKLIF
DNA: TGTGCTCTTGGGGAACCGGACACCGATAAACTCATCTTT

D: TRDD3
size: many
J: TRDJ1
V: TRDV1
CDR3: CALGEPELRRMIRFSGGSLYTDKLIF
DNA: TGTGCTCTTGGGGAACCCGAGCTCCGAAGGATGATAAGGTTTTCTGGGGGATCATTGTACACCGATAAACTCATCTTT

D: NA
size: many
J: TRDJ1
V: TRDV1
CDR3: CALFFPLRDVVYTDKLIF
DNA: TGTGCTCTTTTTTTCCCCTTAAGGGATGTGGTCTACACCGATAAACTCATCTTT

D: NA
size: many
J: TRDJ1
V: TRDV1
CDR3: CALGETLSTAFVALLTCPKYTDKLIF
DNA: TGTGCTCTCGGGGAAACCCTCTCTACTGCGTTCGTGGCCCTCCTTACTTGCCCAAAATACACCGATAAACTCATCTTT

D: TRDD3
size: medium-sized
J: TRDJ1
V: TRDV1
CDR3: CALRGGGYPGILGYTDKLIF
DNA: TGTGCTCTTAGAGGAGGGGGATACCCTGGGATACTGGGGTACACCGATAAACTCATCTTT

D: NA
size: many
J: TRDJ1
V: TRDV1
CDR3: CALGVRYPFLRGGDTGTDKLIF
DNA: TGTGCTCTTGGGGTTCGCTACCCCTTCCTACGAGGGGGGGATACGGGCACCGATAAACTCATCTTT

D: TRDD3
size: many
J: TRDJ1
V: TRDV1
CDR3: CALGEINGGYGYTDKLIF
DNA: TGTGCTCTTGGGGAAATAAATGGGGGATACGGGTACACCGATAAACTCATCTTT

D: TRDD3
size: many
J: TRDJ2
V: TRDV1
CDR3: CALGDPRIGPWGIHLLTAQLFF
DNA: TGTGCTCTTGGGGATCCGCGAATCGGTCCCTGGGGGATTCACCTGTTGACAGCACAACTCTTCTTT

D: TRDD3
size: many
J: TRDJ1
V: TRDV1
CDR3: CALGGTGGGVLGDTVFDYTDKLIF
DNA: TGTGCTCTTGGCGGGACTGGAGGTGGGGTACTGGGGGATACGGTTTTTGATTACACCGATAAACTCATCTTT

D: NA
size: medium-sized
J: TRDJ1
V: TRDV3
CDR3: CAFPYFAYYTDKLIF
DNA: TGTGCCTTCCCATACTTTGCTTATTACACCGATAAACTCATCTTT

D: TRDD3
size: medium-sized
J: TRDJ1
V: TRDV3
CDR3: CAFRDPRDSPRAWGFFFTDKLIF
DNA: TGTGCTTTCCGAGATCCTAGAGATTCCCCGCGAGCCTGGGGGTTCTTCTTCACCGATAAACTCATCTTT

D: TRDD3
size: many
J: TRDJ4
V: TRDV1
CDR3: CALGERIRGIPRPLIF
DNA: TGTGCTCTTGGGGAAAGGATCCGGGGGATACCCAGACCCCTGATCTTT

D: TRDD3
size: medium-sized
J: TRDJ1
V: TRDV1
CDR3: CALGEVYPRRMGDWTDKLIF
DNA: TGTGCTCTTGGGGAAGTGTATCCCAGGAGGATGGGGGATTGGACCGATAAACTCATCTTT

D: TRDD3
size: many
J: TRDJ1
V: TRDV1
CDR3: CALGELWSLGDTLRWTTDKLIF
DNA: TGTGCTCTTGGGGAACTATGGAGTCTGGGGGATACGCTAAGGTGGACCACCGATAAACTCATCTTT

D: TRDD3
size: few
J: TRDJ1
V: TRDV1
CDR3: CALGEYFVRLWGKLIF
DNA: TGTGCTCTTGGGGAATACTTCGTACGTCTCTGGGGGAAACTCATCTTT

D: TRDD3
size: many
J: TRDJ3
V: TRDV2
CDR3: CACDTVGDSSWDTRQMFF
DNA: TGTGCCTGTGACACCGTGGGGGACAGCTCCTGGGACACCCGACAGATGTTTTTC

D: NA
size: many
J: TRDJ1
V: TRDV1
CDR3: CALGYYQADKLIF
DNA: TGTGCCCTTGGGTATTACCAGGCCGATAAACTCATCTTT

D: TRDD3
size: medium-sized
J: TRDJ1
V: TRDV3
CDR3: CAGMGAGGYTDKLIF
DNA: TGTGCCGGAATGGGGGCTGGGGGGTACACCGATAAACTCATCTTT

D: TRDD3
size: many
J: TRDJ1
V: TRDV1
CDR3: CALGELAYVYWGMYTDKLIF
DNA: TGTGCTCTTGGGGAACTAGCCTACGTCTACTGGGGGATGTACACCGATAAACTCATCTTT

D: TRDD3
size: many
J: TRDJ1
V: TRAV29/DV5
CDR3: CAASAVLPSRTGGYEEVDTDKLIF
DNA: TGTGCAGCAAGCGCGGTCCTACCATCTCGTACTGGGGGATATGAAGAAGTTGACACCGATAAACTCATCTTT

D: NA
size: many
J: TRDJ4
V: TRDV1
CDR3: CALGDPHFPLSYWPVRPLIF
DNA: TGTGCTCTTGGGGATCCTCATTTTCCTCTCTCGTACTGGCCCGTTAGACCCCTGATCTTT

D: NA
size: medium-sized
J: TRDJ1
V: TRDV3
CDR3: CAFSAFLHFPELGGPGELIF
DNA: TGTGCCTTTAGTGCCTTCCTACATTTTCCAGAACTGGGGGGCCCCGGCGAACTCATCTTT

D: TRDD3
size: many
J: TRDJ1
V: TRDV1
CDR3: CALGNLPILGDMVGELIF
DNA: TGTGCTCTTGGGAACCTTCCTATACTGGGGGATATGGTCGGGGAACTCATCTTT

D: NA
size: many
J: TRDJ1
V: TRDV1
CDR3: CALGESGLPTYGGLPGDNTDKLIF
DNA: TGTGCTCTTGGGGAATCTGGCCTTCCTACATATGGGGGATTACCCGGCGATAACACCGATAAACTCATCTTT

D: TRDD3
size: many
J: TRDJ1
V: TRDV1
CDR3: CALGSLFLWATGGEYTDKLIF
DNA: TGTGCTCTTGGGTCCCTCTTCCTATGGGCCACTGGGGGAGAGTACACCGATAAACTCATCTTT

D: NA
size: many
J: TRDJ2
V: TRDV2
CDR3: CACDSIDHHTAVRALFF
DNA: TGTGCCTGTGACTCCATAGACCACCATACCGCTGTTAGAGCACTCTTCTTT

D: TRDD3
size: NA
J: TRDJ1
V: TRDV2
CDR3: CASFVMGEKEKLIF
DNA: TGTGCAAGTTTTGTAATGGGGGAAAAAGAGAAACTCATCTTT

D: NA
size: many
J: TRDJ1
V: TRDV1
CDR3: CALGEPYEGGPPYTDKLIF
DNA: TGTGCTCTTGGGGAACCCTACGAAGGGGGTCCCCCGTACACCGATAAACTCATCTTT

D: NA
size: many
J: TRDJ1
V: TRDV1
CDR3: CALGGNGLPTYWGNLTDKLIF
DNA: TGTGCTCTTGGGGGGAACGGCCTTCCTACGTACTGGGGGAACCTCACCGATAAACTCATCTTT

D: NA
size: many
J: TRDJ2
V: TRDV1
CDR3: CALGELKSPSVPVPYIMALTAQLFF
DNA: TGTGCTCTTGGGGAACTTAAAAGCCCGTCCGTTCCCGTACCCTATATTATGGCTTTGACAGCACAACTCTTCTTT

D: TRDD3
size: many
J: TRDJ1
V: TRDV1
CDR3: CALGGLPTPWGIADKLIF
DNA: TGTGCTCTTGGGGGGCTTCCTACGCCCTGGGGGATAGCCGATAAACTCATCTTT

D: TRDD3
size: large
J: TRDJ1
V: TRDV1
CDR3: CALGSCLPYWGIPRYTDKLIF
DNA: TGTGCTCTTGGGTCCTGCCTGCCGTACTGGGGGATACCACGTTACACCGATAAACTCATCTTT

D: NA
size: many
J: TRDJ1
V: TRDV1
CDR3: CALGVWGPTGRSASGRYTDKLIF
DNA: TGTGCTCTTGGGGTATGGGGTCCCACAGGCCGTTCCGCGTCGGGGAGGTACACCGATAAACTCATCTTT

D: NA
size: many
J: TRDJ1
V: TRDV1
CDR3: CALFPNPIMPYPPYGTDKLIF
DNA: TGTGCTCTTTTTCCGAATCCTATTATGCCATACCCACCGTACGGCACCGATAAACTCATCTTT

D: NA
size: many
J: TRDJ1
V: TRDV3
CDR3: CAFKVGYTDKLIF
DNA: TGTGCCTTTAAGGTGGGGTACACCGATAAACTCATCTTT

D: TRDD3
size: many
J: TRDJ1
V: TRDV1
CDR3: CALGEPPNWHIWGIPYTDKLIF
DNA: TGTGCTCTTGGGGAACCTCCTAATTGGCATATCTGGGGGATACCCTACACCGATAAACTCATCTTT

D: TRDD3
size: many
J: TRDJ1
V: TRDV1
CDR3: CALGESQYPRIRWGIDPGRRYTDKLIF
DNA: TGTGCTCTTGGGGAATCCCAATACCCCCGGATTCGTTGGGGGATAGACCCCGGCCGGAGATACACCGATAAACTCATCTTT

D: NA
size: many
J: TRDJ1
V: TRDV3
CDR3: CACRSASGLIF
DNA: TGTGCCTGTAGATCCGCCTCTGGACTCATCTTT

D: NA
size: medium-sized
J: TRDJ1
V: TRDV1
CDR3: CALGELIPILLGWDKLIF
DNA: TGTGCTCTTGGGGAACTTATCCCTATTCTACTGGGTTGGGATAAACTCATCTTT

D: NA
size: many
J: TRDJ1
V: TRDV1
CDR3: CALGEPTPRRITDKLIF
DNA: TGTGCTCTTGGGGAACCTACTCCGAGACGTATCACCGATAAACTCATCTTT

D: NA
size: many
J: TRDJ1
V: TRDV2
CDR3: CACDTLGDKSPDKLIF
DNA: TGTGCCTGTGACACTCTGGGAGATAAATCGCCCGATAAACTCATCTTT

D: TRDD3
size: medium-sized
J: TRDJ1
V: TRDV3
CDR3: CASPPFTGGPTDKLIF
DNA: TGTGCCTCCCCCCCGTTTACTGGGGGACCCACCGATAAACTCATCTTT

D: TRDD3
size: many
J: TRDJ1
V: TRDV1
CDR3: CALGERALFQGLGDTKYTDKLIF
DNA: TGTGCTCTTGGGGAACGAGCCCTTTTCCAAGGACTGGGGGATACGAAGTACACCGATAAACTCATCTTT

D: TRDD3
size: many
J: TRDJ1
V: TRDV1
CDR3: CALGEIARLGERYTDKLIF
DNA: TGTGCTCTTGGGGAAATAGCCCGACTGGGGGAGAGATACACCGATAAACTCATCTTT

D: TRDD3
size: many
J: TRDJ1
V: TRDV2
CDR3: CACDSLGVAHTDKLIF
DNA: TGTGCCTGTGACAGCCTGGGGGTCGCACACACCGATAAACTCATCTTT

D: TRDD3
size: NA
J: TRDJ1
V: TRDV1
CDR3: CALGELYRRWGIPITDKLIF
DNA: TGTGCTCTTGGGGAACTTTATAGACGGTGGGGGATACCAATCACCGATAAACTCATCTTT

D: TRDD3
size: many
J: TRDJ1
V: TRDV1
CDR3: CALGAVLGGNTGGYPYTDKLIF
DNA: TGTGCTCTTGGGGCCGTGCTCGGGGGAAATACTGGGGGATACCCCTACACCGATAAACTCATCTTT

D: NA
size: many
J: TRDJ1
V: TRDV1
CDR3: CALGELSLRGWGPYTDKLIF
DNA: TGTGCTCTTGGGGAACTCAGCCTACGTGGGTGGGGCCCGTACACCGATAAACTCATCTTT

D: TRDD3
size: many
J: TRDJ4
V: TRDV1
CDR3: CALGVDFLRGYWGIHREWPRPLIF
DNA: TGTGCTCTTGGGGTCGACTTCCTCCGGGGATACTGGGGGATACACCGAGAATGGCCCAGACCCCTGATCTTT